This entry features one T cell receptor beta chain sequence. What it recognizes is unknown. Stem cell-like memory, regulatory, central memory and naive CD4+ cells were sorted via CD45RO/CCR7/CD25/CD127/CD95/CD27. Reverse transcription of all isolated RNA meant that expressed TCRB transcripts were sequenced. TCRdb's copy holds only in-frame clones and misses some; the assay was immunoSEQ multiplex PCR. This sample has about 700,000 clones, with around an eighth found just once. The data were obtained in a study of beta chain features in type 1 diabetes. Findings and limits, study-wide: Lower insertion and higher deletion counts appeared at VDJ junctions in type 1 diabetes patients. A definitive answer on HLA type influencing TCRB rearrangement was not reached here. Moderate but significant shortening of TCRB CDR3s was recorded in all four CD4+ subsets from Type 1 diabetes patients.

Germline values: CDR1 SGHRS, CDR2 YFSETQ. The CDR3 has 13 amino acids. The V and J ends lost 4 bases and 4 bases respectively, with 10 bases between them. Sequencing was performed on naive CD4+ T cells from blood. The chain links TRBV5-1 to TRBJ2-3; D gene unclear. The origin of this receptor is a man between 18 and 29 years old with type 1 diabetes. CDR3 amino acids: CASSASVADTQYF. The CDR3 region has the DNA TGCGCCAGCAGCGCTTCGGTTGCAGATACGCAGTATTTT.